The rows below give T cell receptor beta chains drawn from one sample of a study of blood T cell repertoires in COVID-19. Sequencing used immunoSEQ multiplex PCR; TCRdb keeps in-frame clones, though not all of them. The data show approximately 210,000 clones, over 75% seen once. The sample consisted of PBMCs or T cells enriched from blood (not recorded which). These receptors originate from a man in his thirties or forties in a cohort exposed to, infected with or recovered from COVID-19 (not recorded which). Both conserved end residues are part of each CDR3. D genes are given only for firm matches. Size values are once, few and many counts, or a class for expanded clones, and some rows have none.

>TRBJ1-1|NA|once|TRBV5-4
CASTIMTENLPFF
TGTGCCAGCACCATCATGACAGAGAATCTACCTTTCTTT
>TRBJ2-7|TRBD2|NA|TRBV20-1
CSASVPRAGDDEQYF
TGCAGTGCTAGTGTCCCTAGAGCGGGAGACGACGAGCAGTACTTC
>TRBJ1-4|NA|once|TRBV11-2
CASSLGAQDNEKLFF
TGTGCCAGCAGCCTAGGTGCCCAGGATAATGAAAAACTGTTTTTT
>TRBJ1-1|TRBD1|NA|TRBV19
CASRDRAIDTEAFF
TGTGCCAGTAGGGACAGGGCGATTGACACTGAAGCTTTCTTT
>TRBJ2-1|TRBD2|NA|TRBV18
CASSPPLERDAWDEQFF
TGTGCCAGCTCACCACCCTTGGAGCGGGATGCTTGGGATGAGCAGTTCTTC
>TRBJ1-2|NA|NA|TRBV28
CASSLPGVTDGYTF
TGTGCCAGCAGTTTACCAGGGGTCACAGATGGCTACACCTTC
>TRBJ2-3|TRBD1|NA|TRBV29-1
CSVGGTGGRDTQYF
TGCAGCGTTGGGGGGACAGGGGGCAGAGATACGCAGTATTTT
>TRBJ2-5|NA|NA|TRBV4-1
CASSQVGTAQETQYF
TGCGCCAGCAGCCAAGTGGGGACTGCACAAGAGACCCAGTACTTC
>TRBJ2-1|TRBD1|NA|TRBV12-3/TRBV12-4
CASSLEGANEQFF
TGTGCCAGCAGTTTAGAGGGGGCGAATGAGCAGTTCTTC
>TRBJ1-3|NA|NA|TRBV5-8
CASSLGRVTGNTIYF
TGTGCCAGCAGCTTGGGCAGGGTTACAGGAAACACCATATATTTT
>TRBJ1-4|NA|NA|TRBV28
CASTTTNEKLFF
TGTGCCAGCACTACAACTAATGAAAAACTGTTTTTT
>TRBJ2-7|NA|NA|TRBV5-4
CASSIDSIYEQYF
TGTGCCAGCAGCATAGACTCGATCTACGAGCAGTACTTC
>TRBJ2-1|TRBD2|NA|TRBV9
CASSVATSGGSNEQFF
TGTGCCAGCAGCGTAGCTACTAGCGGGGGTTCTAATGAGCAGTTCTTC
>TRBJ2-7|TRBD2|NA|TRBV27
CATGEREGRWF
TGTGCCACGGGGGAGCGGGAGGGCCGGTGGTTC
>TRBJ2-3|NA|NA|TRBV24-1
CATSDYPSSQYF
TGTGCCACCAGTGATTATCCGTCGTCGCAGTATTTT
>TRBJ1-2|NA|NA|TRBV28
CASGGGAVNYGYTF
TGTGCCAGCGGTGGGGGGGCTGTTAACTATGGCTACACCTTC
>TRBJ2-6|NA|NA|TRBV4-3
CASSRITRSGANVLTF
TGCGCCAGCAGCCGAATTACTAGGTCTGGGGCCAACGTCCTGACTTTC
>TRBJ2-1|NA|NA|TRBV6-4
CASSPMGQNSYNEQFF
TGTGCCAGCAGCCCCATGGGGCAGAACTCCTACAATGAGCAGTTCTTC
>TRBJ2-1|NA|NA|TRBV27
CASSLGIGGFNEQFF
TGTGCCAGCAGTTTAGGCATTGGAGGGTTCAATGAGCAGTTCTTC
>TRBJ2-7|NA|NA|TRBV10-2
CASSDNLYYEQYF
TGCGCCAGCAGTGACAACTTGTACTACGAGCAGTACTTC
>TRBJ2-1|TRBD1|NA|TRBV3-1/TRBV3-2
CASSQPRGRYNEQFF
TGTGCCAGCAGCCAACCCAGGGGGCGCTACAATGAGCAGTTCTTC
>TRBJ2-2|TRBD1|NA|TRBV28
CATGQGNTGELFF
TGTGCCACCGGACAGGGGAACACCGGGGAGCTGTTTTTT
>TRBJ2-7|TRBD1|NA|TRBV6-1
CASSEVRTGGVPTYEQYF
TGTGCCAGCAGTGAAGTTCGGACAGGGGGCGTCCCAACCTACGAGCAGTACTTC
>TRBJ2-5|NA|NA|TRBV7-3
CASSPDRDTQETQYF
TGTGCCAGCAGCCCGGATCGGGACACCCAAGAGACCCAGTACTTC
>TRBJ2-5|TRBD1|NA|TRBV19
CASSMGQGSLETQYF
TGTGCCAGTAGTATGGGACAGGGGAGTTTGGAGACCCAGTACTTC
>TRBJ1-6|TRBD1|NA|TRBV28
CASSSLDRGSVVRSPLHF
TGTGCCAGCAGTTCATTAGACAGGGGATCTGTAGTACGGTCACCCCTCCACTTT
>TRBJ2-2|TRBD2|NA|TRBV5-6
CASRGRGTGELFF
TGTGCCAGCAGGGGGAGGGGCACCGGGGAGCTGTTTTTT
>TRBJ1-2|NA|NA|TRBV19
CASSITQYYGYTF
TGTGCCAGTAGTATAACACAGTACTATGGCTACACCTTC
>TRBJ2-7|TRBD2|NA|TRBV3-1/TRBV3-2
CASSQENLAGDSYEQYF
TGTGCCAGCAGCCAGGAGAATTTAGCGGGAGATTCGTACGAGCAGTACTTC
>TRBJ1-1|TRBD1|NA|TRBV2
CAGPGQGDRGGAFF
TGTGCCGGGCCGGGACAGGGGGATAGGGGGGGAGCTTTCTTT
>TRBJ1-6|NA|NA|TRBV3-1/TRBV3-2
CASSQGLGANSPLHF
TGTGCCAGCAGCCAAGGGCTGGGGGCGAATTCACCCCTCCACTTT
>TRBJ1-1|TRBD1|NA|TRBV28
CASRSTGLFTEAFF
TGTGCCAGCAGGTCGACAGGGTTGTTCACTGAAGCTTTCTTT